These 28 T cell receptor beta chains were sequenced from one sample in a study of cytomegalovirus exposure and HLA in healthy donors. Both 60 Vbeta primers and 13 Jbeta primers went into the PCR. Profiled with immunoSEQ multiplex PCR; TCRdb holds only in-frame clones, not every one. The sample holds 100,000 to 150,000 clones, around 78% seen once. The specimen sequenced was PBMCs. The receptors stem from a man aged 50-59 years in good health and CMV-seronegative.

The chain employs TRBV5-1 and TRBJ2-3, with D possibly matching TRBD2 (5 bases). The CDR3 has 14 residues. Germline V gene sequence: CDR1 SGHRS, CDR2 YFSETQ. The V gene lost 4 bases and the J gene lost 6 bases, with 15 bases spanning the gap. Written as DNA, the CDR3 is TGCGCCAGCAGCATGGAACGGGGTTCGGATACGCAGTATTTT. Amino acid sequence: CASSMERGSDTQYF.

V is TRBV7-2 and J is TRBJ1-2, with 7 bases identical to TRBD1. J was trimmed by 4 bases and V by 2 bases; bases with no gene match: 4. Germline V gene data show CDR1 as SGHTA and CDR2 as FQGNSA. CDR3 length: 14 amino acids. As DNA, the CDR3 is TGTGCCAGCAGCTTAATGGGACAGTTCTATGGCTACACCTTC. It yields the protein CASSLMGQFYGYTF. Filled out from reference TRBV7-2 and TRBJ1-2, the complete variable domain reads GAGVSQSPSNKVTEKGKDVELRCDPISGHTALYWYRQSLGQGLEFLIYFQGNSAPDKSGLPSDRFSAERTGGSVSTLTIQRTQQEDSAVYLCASSLMGQFYGYTFGSGTRLTVV.

The sample holds one count of this clone. The J gene is TRBJ2-3, the V gene TRBV7-9; TRBD2 agrees at 8 bases. This CDR3 is built from 16 residues. Germline V gene sequence: CDR1 SEHNR, CDR2 FQNEAQ (reference sequence). V was pared by 5 bases and J by 1 base, with 8 bases of the junction left unmatched. The DNA for the CDR3 is TGTGCCAGCAGCCTTGGACTAGCAGTGGGCACAGATACGCAGTATTTT. Its protein product is CASSLGLAVGTDTQYF.

This clone was detected only once. The V gene is TRBV25-1, the J gene TRBJ1-6, with 7 bases that match TRBD1. This CDR3 has 16 amino acids. The V and J ends lost 0 bases and 7 bases, in that order; junction bases with no gene match: 6. Germline V CDR1 and CDR2: MGHDK, SYGVNS. In DNA form, the CDR3 reads TGTGCCAGCAGTGAATACGGAGACAGGGACAATTCACCCCTCCACTTT. Translating gives CASSEYGDRDNSPLHF. The full variable domain, completed using reference TRBV25-1 and TRBJ1-6, is EADIYQTPRYLVIGTGKKITLECSQTMGHDKMYWYQQDPGMELHLIHYSYGVNSTEKGDLSSESTVSRIRTEHFPLTLESARPSHTSQYLCASSEYGDRDNSPLHFGNGTRLTVT.

The rearrangement links TRBV15 to TRBJ2-7, with 11 bases lining up with TRBD2. J was trimmed by 2 bases and V by 3 bases; bases with no gene match: 3. CDR1 and CDR2 from the germline V gene are LNHNV and YYDKDF (reference sequence). This CDR3 has 15 amino acids. CDR3 in amino acids: CATSSGTSGTYEQYF. For the CDR3, the DNA is TGTGCCACCAGCAGCGGGACTAGCGGAACCTACGAGCAGTACTTC. Full variable domain (remainder filled in from reference TRBV15 and TRBJ2-7): DAMVIQNPRYQVTQFGKPVTLSCSQTLNHNVMYWYQQKSSQAPKLLFHYYDKDFNNEADTPDNFQSRRPNTSFCFLDIRSPGLGDTAMYLCATSSGTSGTYEQYFGPGTRLTVT.

The chain has TRBV5-4 and TRBJ2-1; tentatively, D is TRBD2 (5 bases). The CDR3 spans 13 residues. Germline values: CDR1 SGHNT, CDR2 YYREEE (reference sequence). V was trimmed by 2 bases and J by 8 bases, leaving 11 bases between them. The CDR3 bases are TGTGCCAGCAGCTTCCTAGCTTCCGATGAGCAGTTCTTC. Its translation: CASSFLASDEQFF.

A single count supports this clone. Compared with germline, one end of the junction differs, possibly owing to a read error. This chain links TRBV7-9 with TRBJ1-2; 10 nucleotides match TRBD1. This CDR3 has 16 residues. Germline CDR1 SEHNR, CDR2 FQNEAQ (reference sequence). The CDR3 protein is CSSSLGGTGEAYGYTF. As DNA, the CDR3 is TGTTCCAGCAGCTTAGGAGGGACAGGGGAGGCCTATGGCTACACCTTC.

This clone was observed a few times. The genes are TRBV6-5 and TRBJ1-1, with D possibly matching TRBD1 (5 bases). Trimming shortened V by 3 bases and J by 1 base, and 9 bases separated the two germline ends. This CDR3 has 14 residues. CDR1 is MNHEY and CDR2 is SVGAGI in the germline V gene. The CDR3 loop reads CASSYVGENTEAFF. The CDR3 DNA follows: TGTGCCAGCAGTTATGTAGGGGAGAACACTGAAGCTTTCTTT.

The chain employs TRBV7-8 and TRBJ1-1; 10 nucleotides align to TRBD1. CDR3 length: 15 amino acids. From germline, CDR1 is SGHVS and CDR2 FQNEAQ. V trimming: 4 bases; J trimming: 0 bases; junction bases outside the gene matches: 2. The CDR3 region has the DNA TGTGCCAGCAGCTGGACAGGGGGAATGAACACTGAAGCTTTCTTT. This translates into CASSWTGGMNTEAFF.

The chain employs TRBV15 and TRBJ2-3, with D perhaps matching TRBD1 (6 bases). Germline CDR1 reads LNHNV; CDR2 reads YYDKDF (reference sequence). V was pared by 1 base and J by 4 bases, with 12 bases between. There are 15 residues in the CDR3. This chain's CDR3 is CATSRGGQGSDTQYF. Written as DNA, the CDR3 is TGTGCCACCAGCAGAGGGGGGCAGGGGTCAGATACGCAGTATTTT.

This clone was found once. This chain joins TRBV28 and TRBJ1-1, with unresolved D. Trimming took off 2 bases at V and 1 base at J, with 5 bases between the two ends. Germline loops: CDR1 MDHEN, CDR2 SYDVKM. The CDR3 has 13 amino acids. For the CDR3, the DNA is TGTGCCAGCAGTTTAGACTGGAACACTGAAGCTTTCTTT. This translates into CASSLDWNTEAFF.

The chain employs TRBV15 and TRBJ1-5; TRBD1 aligns across 8 bases. CDR1 is LNHNV and CDR2 is YYDKDF in the germline V gene (reference sequence). The CDR3 covers 16 residues. The V and J ends lost 1 base and 7 bases, in that order; junction bases with no gene match: 9. This CDR3 reads CATSRGRTGRGQPQHF. CDR3 coding DNA: TGTGCCACCAGCAGAGGTAGGACAGGGAGAGGACAGCCCCAGCATTTT. The full variable domain, completed using reference TRBV15 and TRBJ1-5, is DAMVIQNPRYQVTQFGKPVTLSCSQTLNHNVMYWYQQKSSQAPKLLFHYYDKDFNNEADTPDNFQSRRPNTSFCFLDIRSPGLGDTAMYLCATSRGRTGRGQPQHFGDGTRLSIL.

The CDR3 DNA follows: TGTGCCAGTAGTAACCGGGACAGCTCAGAGACCCAGTACTTC. This codes for CASSNRDSSETQYF. This chain connects TRBV19 to TRBJ2-5; 7 bases map to TRBD1. V was pared by 4 bases and J by 4 bases, with 6 bases of the junction left unmatched. Germline-derived CDR1 and CDR2 are LNHDA and SQIVND (reference sequence). The CDR3 is 14 residues long.

The J gene is TRBJ2-7, the V gene TRBV7-2, with 7 bases identical to TRBD1. CDR1 SGHTA and CDR2 FQGNSA come from the germline V gene. The CDR3 spans 16 residues. V shed 5 bases and J 3 bases; nucleotides not matched to a gene: 13. CDR3: CASSPRAGQEFYEQYF. The CDR3 DNA follows: TGTGCCAGCAGCCCCCGCGCCGGACAGGAGTTCTACGAGCAGTACTTC.

The V gene is TRBV14, the J gene TRBJ2-7; tentatively, D is TRBD1 (6 bases). V gave up 4 bases and J gave up 9 bases, with 22 bases separating them. The CDR3 has 15 amino acids. From germline, CDR1 is SGHDN and CDR2 FVKESK. Here the CDR3 DNA reads TGTGCCAGCAGCCCCCTGGGGCCTTACACACAGGGGCAGTACTTC. This encodes CASSPLGPYTQGQYF.

A note on this clone: The conserved closing phenylalanine or tryptophan is absent in this CDR3, likely reflecting a read error. The DNA is omitted, as the CDR3 cannot be located on it reliably, and the CDR3 follows TCRdb's listing. The chain uses TRBV6-1 and TRBJ1-1. The CDR3 is 12 amino acids in total, end residues counted. Per germline, CDR1 MNHNS and CDR2 SASEGT. This CDR3 reads CASSEAEGWGTL.

The V gene is TRBV4-2, the J gene TRBJ1-5; perhaps TRBD1 as D (6 bases). Trimming shortened V by 3 bases and J by 6 bases, and 15 bases separated the two germline ends. The germline gives CDR1 LGHNA, CDR2 YNFKEQ. The CDR3 contains 15 residues. The CDR3 loop is CASSQAGGQGQPQHF. The CDR3 nucleotides read TGTGCCAGCAGCCAGGCCGGGGGGCAGGGTCAGCCCCAGCATTTT.

This chain links TRBV18 with TRBJ1-1; the match to TRBD1 covers 8 bases. The V segment lost 5 bases and the J segment 5 bases; nucleotides outside the gene matches: 7. This CDR3 has 14 amino acids. Germline V gene sequence: CDR1 KGHSH, CDR2 LQKENI. DNA of the CDR3: TGTGCCAGCTCATCGTTACAGGGGGGAACTGAAGCTTTCTTT. This codes for CASSSLQGGTEAFF.

V is TRBV20-1 and J is TRBJ2-5; tentatively, D is TRBD2 (6 bases). There are 9 residues in the CDR3. Per the germline V gene, CDR1 is DFQATT and CDR2 is SNEGSKA (reference sequence). Trimming took off 6 bases at V and 7 bases at J, with 6 bases between the two ends. The CDR3 protein is CSAGGTQYF. The DNA of the CDR3 is TGCAGTGCGGGAGGGACCCAGTACTTC.

The rearrangement joins TRBV5-6 to TRBJ2-3; D may be TRBD2 (5 bases). Trimming shortened V by 3 bases and J by 1 base, and 12 bases separated the two germline ends. The CDR3 extends over 15 amino acids. CDR1 is SGHDT and CDR2 is YYEEEE in the germline V gene. The CDR3 coding sequence is TGTGCCAGCAGCTCCGGGATGAGGGGCACAGATACGCAGTATTTT. Protein product: CASSSGMRGTDTQYF.

This clone showed up just once. The V and J genes are TRBV4-2 and TRBJ2-2; 9 positions match TRBD2. Trimming cost V 1 base and J 6 bases; bases outside gene matches: 9. Germline V gene sequence: CDR1 LGHNA, CDR2 YNFKEQ. The CDR3 is 17 residues long. CDR3 region: CASSQGGAGGPSGELFF. The DNA for the CDR3 is TGTGCCAGCAGCCAAGGGGGGGCGGGGGGGCCCTCCGGGGAGCTGTTTTTT.

The genes are TRBV29-1 and TRBJ2-6; 7 bases line up with TRBD2. This CDR3 contains 12 residues. CDR1 is SQVTM and CDR2 is ANQGSEA in the germline V gene. The CDR3 reads CTAGDGANVLTF. As DNA, the CDR3 is TGCACGGCGGGGGATGGGGCCAACGTCCTGACTTTC.

This chain joins TRBV5-1 and TRBJ2-5; 10 nucleotides line up with TRBD2. The CDR3 consists of 15 residues. Germline trimming cut 2 bases from V and 5 bases from J; bases unmatched to any gene: 6. Germline V CDR1 and CDR2: SGHRS, YFSETQ. CDR3 protein: CASSLAGGEVETQYF. The CDR3 region has the DNA TGCGCCAGCAGCTTAGCGGGGGGGGAGGTGGAGACCCAGTACTTC.

This clone was counted between two and nine times. The chain has TRBV29-1 and TRBJ1-3, with TRBD1 as a possible D gene (5 bases). This CDR3 contains 15 residues. V was clipped by 1 base and J by 6 bases, with 16 bases between them. The germline CDR1 and CDR2 sequences are SQVTM and ANQGSEA. CDR3 sequence: CSVEGGLGGENTIYF. In DNA form, the CDR3 reads TGCAGCGTTGAAGGAGGTTTGGGGGGAGAAAACACCATATATTTT.

This clone was found once. The chain couples TRBV5-6 to TRBJ2-5; D may be TRBD2 (6 bases). CDR1 and CDR2 from the germline V gene are SGHDT and YYEEEE. Trimming left V 6 bases short and J 1 base short, with 16 bases between. This CDR3 comprises 15 residues. CDR3 nucleotide sequence: TGTGCCAGCACCCTCATAGGAGGGGTCCAAGAGACCCAGTACTTC. Protein sequence: CASTLIGGVQETQYF.

The chain uses TRBV19 and TRBJ1-6; no definite D call. The CDR3 is 15 residues long. Trimming removed 3 bases from V and 2 bases from J, with 8 bases in between. CDR1 is LNHDA and CDR2 is SQIVND in the germline V gene (reference sequence). CDR3 sequence reads: CASSISQAYNSPLHF. CDR3 sequence (DNA): TGTGCCAGTAGTATCTCGCAGGCCTATAATTCACCCCTCCACTTT.

The rearrangement joins TRBV5-4 to TRBJ1-6; 7 bases fit TRBD1. The J segment lost 5 bases and the V segment lost 1 base, leaving 3 bases of the junction unmatched. CDR1 and CDR2 (germline): SGHNT, YYREEE (reference sequence). The CDR3 is 15 residues long. CDR3 sequence: CASSLRGTDNSPLHF. DNA for the CDR3: TGTGCCAGCAGCTTGAGGGGGACAGATAATTCACCCCTCCACTTT.

The rearrangement uses TRBV7-6 and TRBJ2-5, with 10 bases lining up with TRBD1. Germline loops: CDR1 SGHVS, CDR2 FNYEAQ. This CDR3 is built from 16 residues. The junction had 6 bases not matched to a gene; V was cut back by 1 base and J by 4 bases. The CDR3 coding sequence is TGTGCCAGCAGCTTAGAAACCGGGACAGGGGTAGAGACCCAGTACTTC. Protein: CASSLETGTGVETQYF.